The 8 T cell receptor beta chains below all came from one sample that was sequenced in a study of Ad26.COV2.S vaccination and SARS-CoV-2 variants. Produced via immunoSEQ multiplex PCR; TCRdb's table is partial and in-frame only. The repertoire holds 320,000 or so clones, with 85% to 90% as singletons. Treatment reported: over 15 received Ad26.COV2.S at low or high dose, single or two shots; several received placebo; per-sample allocation not given. Specimen acquisition occurred on day 63 following the initial vaccine or placebo injection. The source was peripheral blood, collected in a trial of Ad26.COV2.S vaccine versus placebo. The receptors were gathered from a person between 18 and 60 years old who received the Ad26.COV2.S COVID-19 vaccine or a placebo.

The chain is built from TRBV7-9 and TRBJ1-1, with TRBD1 matching over 7 bases. The CDR3 is made up of 13 amino acids. Germline CDR1 SEHNR, CDR2 FQNEAQ (reference sequence). V dropped 1 base and J dropped 5; count of bases not matched to a gene: 1. CDR3: CASSLEGATEAFF. The CDR3 coding sequence is TGTGCCAGCAGCTTAGAGGGGGCTACTGAAGCTTTCTTT.

Written as DNA, the CDR3 is TGTGCCAGCAGCCGATGGGCGGGTCAGCCCCAGCATTTT. It translates to CASSRWAGQPQHF. V gene TRBV7-8 combines with J gene TRBJ1-5; D remains ambiguous. Looked up from germline, CDR1 is SGHVS and CDR2 is FQNEAQ. The CDR3 sequence is 13 residues long. Trimming cost V 5 bases and J 6 bases, with 11 bases left between them.

The chain combines TRBV7-2 with TRBJ1-5, with a weak D call TRBD1 (5 bases). Germline CDR1 and CDR2: SGHTA and FQGNSA. There are 13 residues in the CDR3. The V gene lost 5 bases and the J gene lost 5 bases, with 10 bases spanning the gap. This chain's CDR3 is CASSTVRDQPQHF. The CDR3 nucleotides read TGTGCCAGCAGCACCGTCAGGGATCAGCCCCAGCATTTT.

With respect to this clone: Germline is not matched at one junction end, which may reflect a read error. This rearrangement joins TRBV6-4 to TRBJ1-2, with 7 bases lining up with TRBD1. CDR3 length: 14 residues. The germline gives CDR1 MRHNA, CDR2 SNTAGT. The CDR3 coding sequence is TGTGCCAGCAGTAACTCGGCAGGGGGTCCGGGCTACACCTTC. As protein: CASSNSAGGPGYTF.

This clone was observed a handful of times. The V call is TRBV6-5, the J call TRBJ1-5, with D perhaps matching TRBD1 (5 bases). The CDR3 is 12 amino acids. Germline loops: CDR1 MNHEY, CDR2 SVGAGI. Trimming stripped 6 bases from V and 7 bases from J, with 10 bases between. The CDR3 spells CASRGSGQPQHF. CDR3 DNA: TGTGCCAGCAGGGGCTCAGGGCAGCCCCAGCATTTT.

The genes are TRBV7-2 and TRBJ2-2; D not resolved. V lost 5 bases to trimming and J lost 2 bases, with 9 bases between them. The CDR3 runs to 14 residues. CDR1 is SGHTA and CDR2 is FQGNSA in the germline V gene. The CDR3 coding sequence is TGTGCCAGCAGCCCCGGATTCAACACCGGGGAGCTGTTTTTT. As protein: CASSPGFNTGELFF. The entire variable domain, with the rest obtained from reference TRBV7-2 and TRBJ2-2, is as follows: GAGVSQSPSNKVTEKGKDVELRCDPISGHTALYWYRQSLGQGLEFLIYFQGNSAPDKSGLPSDRFSAERTGGSVSTLTIQRTQQEDSAVYLCASSPGFNTGELFFGEGSRLTVL.

The DNA for the CDR3 is TGTGCCAGCAGCTTAGAAAGTGGGGGCACAGATACGCAGTATTTT. This translates into CASSLESGGTDTQYF. This chain connects TRBV7-9 to TRBJ2-3; D unclear. The CDR3 consists of 15 residues. V lost 1 base, J lost 1 base, and 9 bases lay in between. Germline V gene lookup returns CDR1 SEHNR and CDR2 FQNEAQ (reference sequence).

This chain uses TRBV19 with TRBJ1-1; a weak D match, TRBD1 (5 bases). CDR1 is LNHDA, CDR2 SQIVND, per germline (reference sequence). This CDR3 comprises 13 residues. V shed 0 bases and J shed 7 bases, with 9 bases lying between them. The CDR3 reads CASSIDRRGEAFF. Written as DNA, the CDR3 is TGTGCCAGTAGTATAGATCGAAGGGGTGAAGCTTTCTTT.